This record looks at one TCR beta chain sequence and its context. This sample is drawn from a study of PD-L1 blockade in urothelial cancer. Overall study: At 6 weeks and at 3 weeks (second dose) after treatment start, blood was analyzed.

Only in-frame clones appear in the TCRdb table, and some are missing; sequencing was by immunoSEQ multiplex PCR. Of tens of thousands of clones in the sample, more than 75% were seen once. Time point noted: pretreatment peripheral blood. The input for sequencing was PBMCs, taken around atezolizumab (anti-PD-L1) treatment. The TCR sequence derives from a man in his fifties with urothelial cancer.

The CDR3 DNA follows: TGTGCCTGGAGTCATCAGGGGTTAGGAGATACGCAGTATTTT. Its protein product is CAWSHQGLGDTQYF. The rearrangement joins TRBV30 to TRBJ2-3; possibly TRBD1 for D (6 bases). The V gene's germline CDR1 is GTSNPN and CDR2 SVGIG (reference sequence). This CDR3 is 14 amino acids long. Trimming removed 2 bases from V and 5 bases from J, with 14 bases in between.